This is a list of T cell receptor beta chains from one sample in a study of beta chain features in type 1 diabetes. Assay used: immunoSEQ multiplex PCR; TCRdb lists only in-frame clones, some missing. This sample yields about 230,000 clones, of which approximately 16% are seen a single time; approximately 0.086% belongs to the top ten. Sequencing input: naive CD4+ T cells from blood. The receptors were gathered from a man under 40 with type 1 diabetes. Both conserved end residues are part of each CDR3. The D gene is left open where the match is weak. The size of a clone is reported for some rows only, either as once, few or many, or as a class for expanded clones.

V gene	J gene	CDR3 length	clone size	D gene	CDR3 protein	CDR3 DNA
TRBV29-1	TRBJ2-7	12	few	-	CSVDEGGDEQYF	TGCAGCGTTGATGAGGGCGGGGACGAGCAGTACTTC
TRBV29-1	TRBJ2-5	14	few	-	CSVDPQGQGETQYF	TGCAGCGTCGACCCCCAGGGGCAGGGAGAGACCCAGTACTTC
TRBV18	TRBJ1-1	14	once	-	CASSPSDGNTEAFF	TGTGCCAGCTCACCCTCAGACGGGAACACTGAAGCTTTCTTT
TRBV14	TRBJ2-7	15	few	TRBD1	CASSSLGTGTYEQYF	TGTGCCAGCAGCTCCTTAGGGACAGGGACCTACGAGCAGTACTTC
TRBV7-2	TRBJ2-5	16	few	TRBD2	CASSLQGLAGVETQYF	TGTGCCAGCAGCTTACAGGGACTAGCGGGGGTTGAGACCCAGTACTTC
TRBV2	TRBJ2-5	13	few	TRBD1	CASSANRGETQYF	TGTGCCAGCAGTGCGAACAGGGGAGAGACCCAGTACTTC
TRBV5-1	TRBJ2-2	14	few	-	CASLPPESTGELFF	TGCGCCAGCCTCCCTCCGGAGAGCACCGGGGAGCTGTTTTTT
TRBV7-9	TRBJ2-7	14	-	TRBD1	CASSFKGASYEQYF	TGTGCCAGCAGCTTTAAGGGGGCCTCCTACGAGCAGTACTTC
TRBV2	TRBJ2-5	13	-	-	CASSEGQQETQYF	TGTGCCAGCAGTGAAGGGCAGCAAGAGACCCAGTACTTC
TRBV29-1	TRBJ2-1	14	few	-	CSVSRQLSYNEQFF	TGCAGCGTTAGTCGACAGTTATCCTACAATGAGCAGTTCTTC
TRBV9	TRBJ2-3	15	-	-	CASSAASNSLNTQYF	TGTGCCAGCAGCGCCGCTAGCAACTCACTGAATACGCAGTATTTT
TRBV15	TRBJ1-3	11	few	-	CATSLGNTIYF	TGTGCCACCAGTCTCGGAAACACCATATATTTT
TRBV13	TRBJ1-1	14	few	-	CASSLRAANTEAFF	TGTGCCAGCAGCCTCAGGGCGGCGAACACTGAAGCTTTCTTT
TRBV25-1	TRBJ1-4	14	few	-	CATSLGGTNEKLFF	TGTGCCACCTCCCTGGGGGGAACTAATGAAAAACTGTTTTTT
TRBV7-2	TRBJ2-1	15	-	TRBD2	CASSSSGSLYNEQFF	TGTGCCAGCAGCTCTAGCGGGAGCCTCTACAATGAGCAGTTCTTC
TRBV7-2	TRBJ2-7	16	-	-	CASSQSGGNWVTEQYF	TGTGCCAGCAGCCAGTCCGGGGGCAACTGGGTTACTGAGCAGTACTTC
TRBV5-4	TRBJ2-7	13	-	-	CASSFSGGGEQYF	TGTGCCAGCAGCTTCTCTGGAGGAGGCGAGCAGTACTTC
TRBV10-3	TRBJ2-5	15	few	TRBD2	CAISVSGGLAETQYF	TGTGCCATCAGTGTCTCGGGAGGACTAGCGGAGACCCAGTACTTC
TRBV7-9	TRBJ2-3	15	-	-	CASSFTDLRTDTQYF	TGTGCCAGCAGCTTTACGGACTTGCGCACAGATACGCAGTATTTT
TRBV28	TRBJ2-1	12	-	TRBD2	CASSSGGNEQFF	TGTGCCAGCAGCTCGGGAGGCAATGAGCAGTTCTTC
TRBV29-1	TRBJ2-7	12	-	TRBD2	CSVGRTSYEQYF	TGCAGCGTTGGGCGGACTAGCTACGAGCAGTACTTC
TRBV7-3	TRBJ2-7	12	-	TRBD2	CASTTSGYEQYF	TGTGCCAGCACGACTAGCGGCTACGAGCAGTACTTC
TRBV25-1	TRBJ2-1	15	-	TRBD1	CASRQDRGPAGEQFF	TGTGCCAGCAGACAAGACAGGGGGCCGGCAGGGGAGCAGTTCTTC